The T cell receptor beta chain under discussion was sequenced for a study of shared clonotypes between healthy human individuals. Some clones are missing from TCRdb's copy, which holds only in-frame ones; the method was immunoSEQ multiplex PCR. Found here are roughly 2,300,000 clones, around 90% of them singletons; the top ten hold 0.37%. As to this clone: Antigen: not known.

Germline V gene data show CDR1 as MDHEN and CDR2 as SYDVKM. The CDR3 is 15 amino acids. With V trimmed by 6 bases and J by 1 base, 3 bases remained unmatched. General observations from the study: Across subsets, estimated richness was generally greater for naive than for memory populations.

The sample consisted of naive CD4+ T cells from PBMCs. Subset reported: CD45RA+ positively selected. The chain links TRBV28 to TRBJ2-5; 12 nucleotides match TRBD2. The source of this sequence is a man between 18 and 29 years old in good health. Some clones in this sample may be carry-over from other donors' samples. CDR3 sequence: CASRGLAGPQETQYF. The CDR3 region has the DNA TGTGCCAGCAGAGGACTAGCGGGACCCCAAGAGACCCAGTACTTC.